The entry that follows covers one TCR beta chain sequence. Its target is unknown. TCRdb recomputed calls from the 5' RACE reads with MiXCR, one row per CDR3 protein. The sample comprises 500,000 to 600,000 distinct CDR3 sequences, 20% to 25% of which are singletons, and about 0.93% rests with the top ten. This entry comes from a study of identical twins. Study-wide findings and caveats: Twins' excess sharing was less marked for out-of-frame beta sequences. Compared with models, monozygotic twins showed more out-of-frame TCR alpha sharing.

V lost 5 bases to trimming and J lost 6 bases, with 17 bases between them. CDR3 length: 15 amino acids. Germline V gene lookup returns CDR1 SEHNR and CDR2 FQNEAQ (reference sequence). These records were also assigned to another study, of T cells expressing NK-cell markers. From that study: Each TCR beta repertoire originated in sorted T cells that were CD3+CD56+NKG2C+, CD3+CD56+NKG2C- or CD3+CD56-NKG2C+. Restriction of sorting to alpha-beta TCR T cells was accomplished in several experiments using an anti-gamma-delta TCR antibody.

The TCR originated in a woman aged 18-29 years in good health. Sequenced material: CD4+ T cells sorted from blood. The chain recombines TRBV7-9 with TRBJ2-1; unclear D gene. The CDR3 sequence: CASSPRWGSSNEQFF. CDR3 sequence (DNA): TGTGCCAGCAGCCCACGGTGGGGTAGTTCCAATGAGCAGTTCTTC.